This TCR beta chain was documented in a study of blood T cell repertoires in COVID-19. Deletions cut 1 base from V and 3 bases from J, with 10 bases between. Per germline, CDR1 SGHVS and CDR2 FNYEAQ. This CDR3 has 15 amino acids. Here immunoSEQ multiplex PCR was the method, and the copy in TCRdb shows in-frame clones only, minus some. In the table there are over 150,000 clones, roughly 85% of which are singletons. The V call is TRBV7-6, the J call TRBJ1-5, with D unresolved. This receptor was identified in a woman aged 55-69 years with COVID-19, enrolled during active disease. The specimen sequenced was peripheral blood. This CDR3 reads CASSLGAQDNQPQHF. The CDR3 region has the DNA TGTGCCAGCAGCTTAGGAGCCCAGGACAATCAGCCCCAGCATTTT.